This record covers a single T cell receptor beta chain. No antigen is known for it. The PCR was carried out with 60 Vbeta primers and 13 Jbeta primers. In the authors' workflow: An analysis performed later counted around 80 million unique TCR beta chains (roughly 9.9 million of them shared). The data were produced by immunoSEQ multiplex PCR, yet TCRdb's version contains in-frame clones alone and is incomplete. V, J and clone size are those of that table, while D and trimming were read from the DNA. Found here are about 140,000 clones, about four fifths of them singletons; the top ten hold roughly 3.2%. The CDR3 sequence is 14 residues long. The germline V gene encodes CDR1 MNHNY and CDR2 SVGAGI (reference sequence). J was trimmed by 2 bases and V by 10 bases; bases with no gene match: 7. The sample originates from a study of cytomegalovirus exposure and HLA in healthy donors. Whole-study findings and limits: HLA alleles were associated with fewer than 20,000 TCR beta sequences in a later analysis at 0.05 false discovery rate. The classifier was said to identify cytomegalovirus status with high specificity and sensitivity. One cluster of highly shared sequence variants probably arose as a sequencing artifact.

The sample taken for sequencing was PBMCs. V and J are TRBV6-6 and TRBJ2-5; TRBD1 matches 10 bases. The TCR was taken from a young man in good health and CMV-seropositive. The CDR3 bases are TGTGCCACCATCTCGGACAGGGGGCAAGAGACCCAGTACTTC. Translating it yields CATISDRGQETQYF.